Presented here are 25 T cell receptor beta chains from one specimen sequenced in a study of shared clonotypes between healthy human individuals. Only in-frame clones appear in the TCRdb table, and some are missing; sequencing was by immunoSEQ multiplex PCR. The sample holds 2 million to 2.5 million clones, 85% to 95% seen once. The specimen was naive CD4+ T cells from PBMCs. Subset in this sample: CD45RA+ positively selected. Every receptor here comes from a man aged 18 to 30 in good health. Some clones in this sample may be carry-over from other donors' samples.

In DNA form, the CDR3 reads TGCGCCAGCAGCTTGCTAGCGGGAGCAATGGGAGAGACCCAGTACTTC. Its protein is CASSLLAGAMGETQYF. This chain links TRBV5-1 with TRBJ2-5; 10 bases are a match to TRBD2. Germline-derived CDR1 and CDR2 are SGHRS and YFSETQ. This CDR3 has 16 residues. J was trimmed by 4 bases and V by 1 base; bases with no gene match: 7.

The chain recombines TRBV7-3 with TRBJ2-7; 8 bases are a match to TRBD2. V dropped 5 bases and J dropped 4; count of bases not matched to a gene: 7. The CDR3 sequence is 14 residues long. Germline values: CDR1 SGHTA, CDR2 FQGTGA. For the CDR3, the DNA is TGTGCCAGCAGCCTCGAAGCGGGGGATTACGAGCAGTACTTC. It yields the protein CASSLEAGDYEQYF.

The CDR3 bases are TGTGCCAGCACCCGGAGGGACAGGGGTGAAAAACTGTTTTTT. Translated, it gives CASTRRDRGEKLFF. The chain carries TRBV6-6 and TRBJ1-4, with 10 bases that match TRBD1. The J segment lost 7 bases and the V segment lost 7 bases, leaving 6 bases of the junction unmatched. Germline V gene data show CDR1 as MNHNY and CDR2 as SVGAGI (reference sequence). The CDR3 has 14 residues.

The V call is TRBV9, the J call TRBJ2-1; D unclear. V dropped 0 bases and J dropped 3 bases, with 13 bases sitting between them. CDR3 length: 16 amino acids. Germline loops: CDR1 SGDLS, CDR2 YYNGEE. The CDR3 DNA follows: TGTGCCAGCAGCGTAGTTAACGGTGCCATCTACAATGAGCAGTTCTTC. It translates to CASSVVNGAIYNEQFF.

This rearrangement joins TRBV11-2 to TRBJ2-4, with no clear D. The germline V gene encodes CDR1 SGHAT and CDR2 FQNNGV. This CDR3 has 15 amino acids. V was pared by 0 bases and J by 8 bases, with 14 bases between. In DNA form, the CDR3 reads TGTGCCAGCAGCTTAGATTTGACGAGATGGGACATTCAGTACTTC. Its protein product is CASSLDLTRWDIQYF.

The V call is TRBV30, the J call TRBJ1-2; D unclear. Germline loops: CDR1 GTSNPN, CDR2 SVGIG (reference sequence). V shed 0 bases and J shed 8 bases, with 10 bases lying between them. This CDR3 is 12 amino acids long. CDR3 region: CAWSVLGKGYTF. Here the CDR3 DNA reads TGTGCCTGGAGTGTACTTGGGAAAGGCTACACCTTC. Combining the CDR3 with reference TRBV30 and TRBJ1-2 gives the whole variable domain SQTIHQWPATLVQPVGSPLSLECTVEGTSNPNLYWYRQAAGRGLQLLFYSVGIGQISSEVPQNLSASRPQDRQFILSSKKLLLSDSGFYLCAWSVLGKGYTFGSGTRLTVV.

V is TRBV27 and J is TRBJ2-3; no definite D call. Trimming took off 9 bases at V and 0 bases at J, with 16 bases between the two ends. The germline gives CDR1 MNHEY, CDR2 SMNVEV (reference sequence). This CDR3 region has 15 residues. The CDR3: CASMPWGFSTDTQYF. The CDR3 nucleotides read TGTGCCAGTATGCCGTGGGGATTCAGCACAGATACGCAGTATTTT.

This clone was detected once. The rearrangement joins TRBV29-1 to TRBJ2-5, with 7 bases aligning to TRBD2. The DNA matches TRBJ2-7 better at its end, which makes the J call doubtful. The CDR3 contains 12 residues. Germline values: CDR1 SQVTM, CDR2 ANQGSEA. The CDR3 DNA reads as TGCAGCGTTGAGTCGGGGGGATACGAGCAGTACTTC. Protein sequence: CSVESGGYEQYF.

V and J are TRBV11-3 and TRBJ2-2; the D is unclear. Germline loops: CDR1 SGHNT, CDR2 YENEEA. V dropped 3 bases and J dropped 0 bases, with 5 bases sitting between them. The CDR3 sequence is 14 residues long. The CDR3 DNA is TGTGCCAGCAGCTTCCTTACGAACACCGGGGAGCTGTTTTTT. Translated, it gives CASSFLTNTGELFF.

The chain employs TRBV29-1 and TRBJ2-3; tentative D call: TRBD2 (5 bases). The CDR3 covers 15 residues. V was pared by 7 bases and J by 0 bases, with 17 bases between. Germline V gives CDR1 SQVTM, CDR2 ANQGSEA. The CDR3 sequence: CSATIGGRSTDTQYF. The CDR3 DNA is TGCAGCGCCACTATTGGCGGGCGGAGCACAGATACGCAGTATTTT.

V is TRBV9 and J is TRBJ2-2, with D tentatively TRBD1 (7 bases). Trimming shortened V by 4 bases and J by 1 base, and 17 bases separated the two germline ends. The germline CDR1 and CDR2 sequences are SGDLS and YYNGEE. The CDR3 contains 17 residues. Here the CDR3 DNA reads TGTGCCAGCAGCAAAAGGCGCGGGACAGAGAACACCGGGGAGCTGTTTTTT. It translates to CASSKRRGTENTGELFF.

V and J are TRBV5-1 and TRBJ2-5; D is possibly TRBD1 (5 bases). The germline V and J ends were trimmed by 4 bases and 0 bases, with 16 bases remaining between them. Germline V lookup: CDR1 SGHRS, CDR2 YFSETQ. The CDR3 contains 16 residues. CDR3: CASSAGARAYQETQYF. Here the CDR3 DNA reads TGCGCCAGCAGCGCCGGAGCCAGGGCGTACCAAGAGACCCAGTACTTC.

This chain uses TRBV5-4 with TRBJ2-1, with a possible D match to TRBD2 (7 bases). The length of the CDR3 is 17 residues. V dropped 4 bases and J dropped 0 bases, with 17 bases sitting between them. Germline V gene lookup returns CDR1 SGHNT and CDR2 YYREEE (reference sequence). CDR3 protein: CASSPGGGATSYNEQFF. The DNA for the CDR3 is TGTGCCAGCAGCCCGGGGGGCGGGGCGACCTCCTACAATGAGCAGTTCTTC.

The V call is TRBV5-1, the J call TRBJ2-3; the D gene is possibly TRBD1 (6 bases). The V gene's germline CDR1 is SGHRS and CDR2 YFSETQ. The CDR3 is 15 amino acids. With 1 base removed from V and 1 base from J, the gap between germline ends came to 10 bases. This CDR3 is CASSLSGDRTDTQYF. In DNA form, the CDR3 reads TGCGCCAGCAGCTTGTCAGGGGACCGCACAGATACGCAGTATTTT.

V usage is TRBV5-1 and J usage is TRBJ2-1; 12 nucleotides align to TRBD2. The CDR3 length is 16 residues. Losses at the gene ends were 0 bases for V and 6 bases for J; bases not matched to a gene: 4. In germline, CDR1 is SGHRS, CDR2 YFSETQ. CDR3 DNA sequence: TGCGCCAGCAGCTTGGGGGGACTAGCGGGCCCCAATGAGCAGTTCTTC. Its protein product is CASSLGGLAGPNEQFF.

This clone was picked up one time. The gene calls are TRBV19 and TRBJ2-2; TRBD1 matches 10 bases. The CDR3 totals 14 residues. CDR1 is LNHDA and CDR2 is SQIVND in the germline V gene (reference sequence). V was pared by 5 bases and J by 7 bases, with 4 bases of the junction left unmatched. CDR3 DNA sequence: TGTGCCAGTAGTTTGACAGGGGGCGGCGGGGAGCTGTTTTTT. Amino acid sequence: CASSLTGGGGELFF.

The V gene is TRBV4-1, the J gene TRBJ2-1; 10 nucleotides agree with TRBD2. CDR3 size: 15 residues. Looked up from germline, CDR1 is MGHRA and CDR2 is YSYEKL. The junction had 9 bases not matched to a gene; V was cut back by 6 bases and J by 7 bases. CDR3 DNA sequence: TGCGCCAGCAGACCCCTAGCGGGAGTAGTAAATGAGCAGTTCTTC. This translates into CASRPLAGVVNEQFF.

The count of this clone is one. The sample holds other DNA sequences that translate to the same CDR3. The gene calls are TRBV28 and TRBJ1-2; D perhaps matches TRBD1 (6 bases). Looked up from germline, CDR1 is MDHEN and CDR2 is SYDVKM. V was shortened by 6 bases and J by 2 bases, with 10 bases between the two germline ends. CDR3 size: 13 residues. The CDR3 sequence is CASSLQGNYGYTF. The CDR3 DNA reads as TGTGCCAGCAGCCTACAGGGCAACTATGGCTACACCTTC.

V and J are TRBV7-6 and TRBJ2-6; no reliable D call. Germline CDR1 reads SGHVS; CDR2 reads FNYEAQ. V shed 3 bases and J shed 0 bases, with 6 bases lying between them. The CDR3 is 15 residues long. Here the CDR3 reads CASSFESSGANVLTF. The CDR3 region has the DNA TGTGCCAGCAGCTTTGAGAGCTCTGGGGCCAACGTCCTGACTTTC.

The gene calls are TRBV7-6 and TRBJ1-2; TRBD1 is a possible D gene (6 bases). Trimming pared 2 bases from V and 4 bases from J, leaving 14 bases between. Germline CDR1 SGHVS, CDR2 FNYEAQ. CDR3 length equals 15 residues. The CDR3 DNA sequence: TGTGCCAGCAGCTTAACCCTACAGGGATTCTATGGCTACACCTTC. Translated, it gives CASSLTLQGFYGYTF.

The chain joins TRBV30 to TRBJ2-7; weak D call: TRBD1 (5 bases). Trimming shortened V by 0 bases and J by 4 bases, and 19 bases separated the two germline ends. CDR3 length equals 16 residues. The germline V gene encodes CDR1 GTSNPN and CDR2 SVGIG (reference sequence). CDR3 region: CAWSVIAGQGPYEQYF. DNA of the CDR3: TGTGCCTGGAGTGTGATCGCCGGGCAGGGTCCGTACGAGCAGTACTTC.

In DNA, the CDR3 is TGTGCCAGCAGTTTAATACCCCCCTCGGCGGCAACTAATGAAAAACTGTTTTTT. Translation gives CASSLIPPSAATNEKLFF. The chain links TRBV28 to TRBJ1-4; no clear D. V was clipped by 2 bases and J by 0 bases, with 16 bases between them. The CDR3 runs 18 residues. Germline V gene data show CDR1 as MDHEN and CDR2 as SYDVKM.

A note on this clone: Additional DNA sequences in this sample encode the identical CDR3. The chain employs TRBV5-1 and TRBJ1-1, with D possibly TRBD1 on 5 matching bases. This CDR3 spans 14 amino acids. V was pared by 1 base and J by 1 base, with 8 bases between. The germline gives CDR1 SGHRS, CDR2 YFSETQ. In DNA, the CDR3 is TGCGCCAGCAGCTTGTCCGGGACGAACACTGAAGCTTTCTTT. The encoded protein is CASSLSGTNTEAFF.

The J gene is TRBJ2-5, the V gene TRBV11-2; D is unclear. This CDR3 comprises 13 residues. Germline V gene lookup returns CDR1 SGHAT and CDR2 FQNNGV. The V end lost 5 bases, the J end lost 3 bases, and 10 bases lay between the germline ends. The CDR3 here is CASSPNLKETQYF. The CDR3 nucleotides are TGTGCCAGCAGCCCCAATCTCAAAGAGACCCAGTACTTC. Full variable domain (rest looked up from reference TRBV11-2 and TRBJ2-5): EAGVAQSPRYKIIEKRQSVAFWCNPISGHATLYWYQQILGQGPKLLIQFQNNGVVDDSQLPKDRFSAERLKGVDSTLKIQPAKLEDSAVYLCASSPNLKETQYFGPGTRLLVL.

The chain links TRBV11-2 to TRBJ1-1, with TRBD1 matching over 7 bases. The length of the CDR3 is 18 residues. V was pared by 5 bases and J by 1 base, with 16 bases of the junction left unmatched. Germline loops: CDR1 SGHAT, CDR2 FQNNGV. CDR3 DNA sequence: TGTGCCAGCAGCCCAAACAGGGGTTACGGGACATCGAACACTGAAGCTTTCTTT. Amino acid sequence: CASSPNRGYGTSNTEAFF.